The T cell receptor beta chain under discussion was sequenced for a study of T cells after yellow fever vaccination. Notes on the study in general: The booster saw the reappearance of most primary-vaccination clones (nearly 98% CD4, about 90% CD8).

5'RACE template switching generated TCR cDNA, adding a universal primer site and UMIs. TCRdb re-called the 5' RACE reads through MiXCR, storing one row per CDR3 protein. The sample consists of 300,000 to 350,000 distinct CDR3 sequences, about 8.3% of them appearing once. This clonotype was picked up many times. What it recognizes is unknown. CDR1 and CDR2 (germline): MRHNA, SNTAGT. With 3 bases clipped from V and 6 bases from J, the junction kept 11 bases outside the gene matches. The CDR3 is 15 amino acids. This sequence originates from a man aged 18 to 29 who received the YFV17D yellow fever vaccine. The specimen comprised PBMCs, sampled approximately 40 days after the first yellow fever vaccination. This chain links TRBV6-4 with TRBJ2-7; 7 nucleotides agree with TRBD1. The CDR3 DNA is TGTGCCAGCAGTGAGACAAGCGACAGGGACGGCGAGCAGTACGTC. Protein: CASSETSDRDGEQYV.